These T cell receptor beta chains were read from a single sample in a study of shared clonotypes between healthy human individuals. Using immunoSEQ multiplex PCR, the repertoire was profiled, and TCRdb retains in-frame clones only, with some absent. The table has about 690,000 clones, roughly 91% seen once; the top ten hold 34%. The sample taken for sequencing was memory CD8+ T cells from PBMCs. These receptors were taken from a man between 18 and 29 years old in good health. Some clones in this sample may be carry-over from other donors' samples. The CDR3 runs from the conserved cysteine through the conserved F or W. A D gene is named only where the DNA matches it firmly. Where a row states a size, it is once, few, many or the class of an expanded clone; other rows omit it.

NA	TRBD1	TRBJ1-2	TRBV4-1	CASSRPETGNYGYTF	TGCGCCAGCAGCCGACCCGAGACAGGGAACTATGGCTACACCTTC
NA	NA	TRBJ2-3	TRBV21-1	CASSLRTDTQYF	TGTGCCAGCAGCCTACGGACAGATACGCAGTATTTT
once	TRBD1	TRBJ1-2	TRBV19	CASSQTGTGDGYTF	TGTGCCAGTAGTCAAACCGGGACAGGGGATGGCTACACCTTC
NA	NA	TRBJ2-5	TRBV4-2	CASSRVPAEEQYF	TGTGCCAGCAGCCGAGTACCGGCGGAGGAGCAGTACTTC
NA	TRBD2	TRBJ2-7	TRBV6-5	CASSYSTSGSYEQYF	TGTGCCAGCAGTTACTCGACTAGCGGCTCCTACGAGCAGTACTTC
NA	TRBD2	TRBJ2-1	TRBV5-1	CASSLIAGGPYNEQFF	TGCGCCAGCAGCTTGATAGCGGGAGGGCCATACAATGAGCAGTTCTTC
NA	NA	TRBJ2-7	TRBV19	CASAEGAGFYEQYF	TGTGCCAGCGCGGAAGGGGCCGGTTTCTACGAGCAGTACTTC
NA	NA	TRBJ2-3	TRBV7-8	CASSLEYGETGTDTQYF	TGTGCCAGCAGCTTAGAATACGGGGAGACAGGCACAGATACGCAGTATTTT
NA	NA	TRBJ2-2	TRBV28	CASTHYFSGLGELFF	TGTGCCAGCACCCACTACTTTAGCGGACTCGGGGAGCTGTTTTTT
NA	TRBD1	TRBJ1-5	TRBV27	CASSPTGFSNQPQHF	TGTGCCAGCAGTCCGACAGGGTTTAGCAATCAGCCCCAGCATTTT
once	TRBD1	TRBJ2-3	TRBV11-1	CASSPKVTGTVDTQYF	TGTGCCAGCAGCCCTAAGGTGACAGGGACCGTAGATACGCAGTATTTT
NA	NA	TRBJ2-1	TRBV9	CASSVTPSYNEQFF	TGTGCCAGCAGCGTAACCCCCTCCTACAATGAGCAGTTCTTC
NA	TRBD2	TRBJ2-1	TRBV27	CASQDLAGLHNEQFF	TGTGCCAGCCAGGACCTAGCGGGACTCCACAATGAGCAGTTCTTC
NA	NA	TRBJ2-3	TRBV28	CASNKPLDIKRGALQRWAQYF	TGTGCCAGCAACAAACCCCTCGACATTAAAAGGGGAGCTTTGCAGCGATGGGCGCAGTATTTT
NA	NA	TRBJ2-1	TRBV7-9	CASVQNEQFF	TGTGCCAGCGTCCAGAATGAGCAGTTCTTC
few	NA	TRBJ2-1	TRBV5-4	CASHKRAYNEQFF	TGTGCCAGCCACAAAAGGGCTTACAATGAGCAGTTCTTC